The 28 T cell receptor beta chains presented below share a single source sample, sequenced in a study of T cells in Graves' hyperthyroidism and ophthalmopathy. The investigators amplified TCR beta CDR3 regions from RNA transcripts. HTBI primers were used for first-round RT-PCR of the TCR CDR3. TCRdb reprocessed the multiplex PCR reads with MiXCR, giving one entry per CDR3 protein. The sample contains roughly 700,000 distinct CDR3 sequences, 13% to 15% of which appear only once. The sample was blood. The receptor source for this set is a woman aged 18-29 years with Graves' hyperthyroidism.

This clonotype was detected only a few times. The chain is built from TRBV7-3 and TRBJ1-1, with a tentative D call TRBD1 (5 bases). There are 13 residues in the CDR3. The germline gives CDR1 SGHTA, CDR2 FQGTGA. Trimming removed 7 bases from V and 1 base from J, with 10 bases in between. For the CDR3, the DNA is TGTGCCAGCAACACGAGGGGGAACACTGAAGCTTTCTTT. It is translated as CASNTRGNTEAFF.

This clonotype has ten or more counts. V usage is TRBV20-1 and J usage is TRBJ1-1, with D unclear. CDR1 DFQATT and CDR2 SNEGSKA come from the germline V gene (reference sequence). Between the trimmed V and J ends, which lost 2 bases and 1 base, there was a span of 5 bases. The CDR3 sequence is 12 residues long. The CDR3 loop is CSARLRNTEAFF. For the CDR3, the DNA is TGCAGTGCTAGACTGAGGAACACTGAAGCTTTCTTT.

This clonotype was counted at least ten times. This rearrangement joins TRBV20-1 to TRBJ1-3; no clear D. CDR1 and CDR2 from the germline V gene are DFQATT and SNEGSKA (reference sequence). V lost 7 bases to trimming and J lost 3 bases, with 10 bases between them. This CDR3 contains 12 residues. CDR3 protein: CSVSSGGNTIYF. The CDR3 DNA follows: TGCAGTGTCTCCTCGGGTGGAAACACCATATATTTT.

Ten or more counts support this clonotype. The chain is built from TRBV20-1 and TRBJ2-5; D might be TRBD2 (5 bases). CDR1 is DFQATT, CDR2 SNEGSKA, per germline (reference sequence). Trimming left V 6 bases short and J 4 bases short, with 18 bases between. The CDR3 is made up of 14 amino acids. The CDR3: CSARGMGGRETQYF. The CDR3 region has the DNA TGCAGTGCCCGGGGAATGGGCGGTCGAGAGACCCAGTACTTC.

The chain is built from TRBV6-1 and TRBJ2-2; 9 positions match TRBD1. Germline assignment: CDR1 MNHNS and CDR2 SASEGT. After removal of 6 bases from V and 8 bases from J, the junction contained 13 bases not matched to a gene. The CDR3 is 16 amino acids. The DNA of the CDR3 is TGTGCCAGCAGGGTGAACAGGGGGCGCTTGACAGGGGAGCTGTTTTTT. Translating it yields CASRVNRGRLTGELFF.

At least ten counts were recorded for this clonotype. J is TRBJ1-1 and V is TRBV27; no firm D call. Germline values: CDR1 MNHEY, CDR2 SMNVEV (reference sequence). Trimming cost V 3 bases and J 0 bases, with 14 bases left between them. The CDR3 totals 16 residues. The CDR3 sequence is CASSFDLTGMNTEAFF. CDR3 nucleotides: TGTGCCAGCAGTTTTGACCTCACCGGGATGAACACTGAAGCTTTCTTT.

This clonotype was detected many times. The chain has TRBV11-2 and TRBJ2-5; 9 nucleotides match TRBD1. The CDR3 has 15 residues. Germline loops: CDR1 SGHAT, CDR2 FQNNGV. The V segment lost 5 bases and the J segment 5 bases; nucleotides outside the gene matches: 9. CDR3 amino acids: CASSTNRGQGETQYF. The CDR3 DNA is TGTGCCAGCAGCACTAACAGGGGGCAAGGGGAGACCCAGTACTTC.

Only a few counts were recorded for this clonotype. The chain uses TRBV6-1 and TRBJ1-4, with 8 bases fitting TRBD1. After removal of 3 bases from V and 2 bases from J, the junction contained 2 bases not matched to a gene. The CDR3 runs 15 residues. Germline V gene sequence: CDR1 MNHNS, CDR2 SASEGT. The CDR3: CASSEHRGTNEKLFF. CDR3 coding DNA: TGTGCCAGCAGTGAGCACAGGGGGACTAATGAAAAACTGTTTTTT.

The chain is built from TRBV18 and TRBJ2-7; D is unresolved. Germline V gene lookup returns CDR1 KGHSH and CDR2 LQKENI. CDR3 length equals 16 residues. Between the trimmed V and J ends, which lost 2 bases and 3 bases, there was a span of 17 bases. CDR3 residues: CASSPLKTVLLYEQYF. CDR3 nucleotides: TGTGCCAGCTCACCATTGAAAACAGTTCTCCTCTACGAGCAGTACTTC.

V is TRBV6-2 or TRBV6-3 and J is TRBJ2-1; 7 bases match TRBD2. Unmatched junction bases numbered 12, after V lost 6 bases and J lost 4 bases. This CDR3 has 16 residues. CDR1 and CDR2 (germline): MNHEY, SVGEGT. The CDR3 DNA follows: TGTGCCAGCAGGGGACTACGCTCTTCCTCTTACAATGAGCAGTTCTTC. This translates into CASRGLRSSSYNEQFF.

The V call is TRBV29-1, the J call TRBJ2-5; TRBD1 or TRBD2 may be the D gene (6 bases each). CDR1 is SQVTM, CDR2 ANQGSEA, per germline. The CDR3 is made up of 15 amino acids. Trimming took 2 bases from V and 5 from J, leaving 18 bases between them. DNA of the CDR3: TGCAGCGTTGAATGGAGGGGGGAGGCCCAGGAGACCCAGTACTTC. Amino acid sequence: CSVEWRGEAQETQYF.

This clonotype was observed a few times. The chain links TRBV6-4 to TRBJ2-7; a possible D gene is TRBD1 (6 bases). The CDR3 length is 11 residues. Germline V CDR1 and CDR2: MRHNA, SNTAGT. The germline V and J ends were trimmed by 8 bases and 3 bases, with 8 bases remaining between them. The CDR3 DNA sequence: TGTGCCAGCCTGGACAGCTACGAGCAGTACTTC. Residues: CASLDSYEQYF.

This clonotype was picked up many times. The chain is built from TRBV7-9 and TRBJ2-6; no firm D call. V dropped 1 base and J dropped 2 bases, with 6 bases sitting between them. The CDR3 is 15 residues long. Germline values: CDR1 SEHNR, CDR2 FQNEAQ (reference sequence). DNA for the CDR3: TGTGCCAGCAGCTTAGTAGACCCTGGGGCCAACGTCCTGACTTTC. This gives the protein CASSLVDPGANVLTF.

This clonotype was observed a few times. CDR3 amino acids: CASSLGAGMVEETQYF. In nucleotides, the CDR3 is TGTGCCAGCAGCCTCGGAGCGGGAATGGTTGAGGAGACCCAGTACTTC. This rearrangement joins TRBV4-2 to TRBJ2-5, with 7 bases lining up with TRBD2. Per the germline V gene, CDR1 is LGHNA and CDR2 is YNFKEQ. This CDR3 spans 16 amino acids. J was trimmed by 5 bases and V by 4 bases; bases with no gene match: 13.

The gene calls are TRBV6-1 and TRBJ1-1; D is perhaps TRBD1 (5 bases). The CDR3 spans 12 residues. Looked up from germline, CDR1 is MNHNS and CDR2 is SASEGT. The ends were cut back, 9 bases at V and 3 bases at J, with 11 bases in the middle. CDR3 protein: CASGRGDTEAFF. CDR3 nucleotides: TGTGCCAGTGGGAGGGGAGACACTGAAGCTTTCTTT.

A few counts support this clonotype. This sequence joins TRBV9 and TRBJ1-3; a possible D gene is TRBD1 (5 bases). The CDR3 runs 16 residues. Between the trimmed V and J ends, which lost 4 bases and 1 base, there was a span of 15 bases. Germline values: CDR1 SGDLS, CDR2 YYNGEE. Here the CDR3 reads CASSISRQGSGNTIYF. The DNA of the CDR3 is TGTGCCAGCAGCATAAGTCGCCAGGGATCTGGAAACACCATATATTTT.

This clonotype showed up just a few times. CDR3 nucleotide sequence: TGTGCCAGCAGTTACACAGGGACCGGAAACACCATATATTTT. Translating it yields CASSYTGTGNTIYF. V gene TRBV6-6 combines with J gene TRBJ1-3; perhaps TRBD1 as D (6 bases). Looked up from germline, CDR1 is MNHNY and CDR2 is SVGAGI (reference sequence). Trimming took off 2 bases at V and 4 bases at J, with 9 bases between the two ends. The CDR3 spans 14 residues.

V usage is TRBV6-1 and J usage is TRBJ2-3, with D perhaps TRBD1 (7 bases). Trimming pared 8 bases from V and 2 bases from J, leaving 17 bases between. Per germline, CDR1 MNHNS and CDR2 SASEGT. CDR3 length: 15 residues. CDR3 sequence (DNA): TGTGCCAGCGGAGAACAGGGGACTCCCACAGATACGCAGTATTTT. Encoded protein: CASGEQGTPTDTQYF.

The rearrangement links TRBV6-2 or TRBV6-3 to TRBJ2-1, with TRBD2 matching 11 bases. V was pared by 2 bases and J by 13 bases, with 13 bases of the junction left unmatched. Germline V gives CDR1 MNHEY, CDR2 SVGEGT. The CDR3 length is 16 residues. The CDR3 sequence: CASSYGGLAEDWGQFF. The CDR3 nucleotides are TGTGCCAGCAGTTACGGGGGACTAGCGGAAGATTGGGGTCAGTTCTTC.

This clonotype was observed a handful of times. This chain connects TRBV6-1 to TRBJ1-4; no firm D call. The V and J ends lost 0 bases and 7 bases respectively, with 18 bases between them. Germline CDR1 reads MNHNS; CDR2 reads SASEGT. The CDR3 covers 17 residues. CDR3 nucleotides: TGTGCCAGCAGTGAAGCGCTTCCGGTAGGCATCGTTGAAAAACTGTTTTTT. It codes for CASSEALPVGIVEKLFF.

This clonotype was counted between two and nine times. The chain is built from TRBV27 and TRBJ1-2; the match to TRBD1 covers 12 bases. The CDR3 has 18 amino acids. The junction had 8 bases not matched to a gene; V was cut back by 1 base and J by 2 bases. Germline CDR1 is MNHEY and CDR2 is SMNVEV (reference sequence). The CDR3 sequence: CASSLWPGQGAANYGYTF. For the CDR3, the DNA is TGTGCCAGCAGTTTATGGCCGGGACAGGGGGCAGCGAACTATGGCTACACCTTC.

The V gene is TRBV12-3 or TRBV12-4, the J gene TRBJ2-2, with D tentatively TRBD1 (5 bases). The CDR3 is 14 amino acids. Trimming removed 5 bases at V and 4 bases at J, with 11 bases between. The DNA of the CDR3 is TGTGCCAGCAGTCCAGACAGAAGCACCGGGGAGCTGTTTTTT. Its translation: CASSPDRSTGELFF.

This clonotype was recorded only once. Just one base apart from a much larger clone, this may be a read error. This CDR3 fails to terminate in the conserved phenylalanine or tryptophan, so it likely reflects a read error. The V and J genes are TRBV6-1 and TRBJ2-7; maybe TRBD1 (5 bases). Per the germline V gene, CDR1 is MNHNS and CDR2 is SASEGT. There are 14 residues in the CDR3. V lost 5 bases and J 0 bases, leaving 11 bases between the germline ends. The CDR3 protein is CASSPTALSYEQYS. The CDR3 DNA reads TGTGCCAGCAGTCCGACAGCGCTCTCCTACGAGCAGTACTCC.

As for this clonotype: The conserved closing phenylalanine or tryptophan is absent in this CDR3, likely reflecting a read error. The chain combines TRBV6-1 with TRBJ1-2, with D possibly being TRBD1 (6 bases). V was trimmed by 6 bases and J by 6 bases, leaving 14 bases between them. From germline, CDR1 is MNHNS and CDR2 SASEGT. This CDR3 spans 13 amino acids. The CDR3 DNA sequence: TGTGCCAGCAGGTCTCCAGCAGGGGATGGCTACACCCTC. Translated, it gives CASRSPAGDGYTL.

In this sample, this clonotype turned up a few times. The chain recombines TRBV6-1 with TRBJ2-1; 12 nucleotides align to TRBD1. The CDR3 sequence is 13 residues long. The germline gives CDR1 MNHNS, CDR2 SASEGT. After removal of 7 bases from V and 8 bases from J, the junction contained 3 bases not matched to a gene. The CDR3, as DNA: TGTGCCAGCACCGGGACAGGGGGCGATGAGCAGTTCTTC. Translated: CASTGTGGDEQFF.

V is TRBV11-2 and J is TRBJ2-2; TRBD2 is a possible D gene (6 bases). CDR1 is SGHAT and CDR2 is FQNNGV in the germline V gene. The CDR3 is 14 residues long. The V end was cut by 4 bases, the J end by 3 bases, with 9 bases between. CDR3 region: CASSWTGDTGELFF. The CDR3 DNA reads as TGTGCCAGCAGCTGGACGGGGGACACCGGGGAGCTGTTTTTT. The full variable domain, its missing parts supplied by reference TRBV11-2 and TRBJ2-2, is EAGVAQSPRYKIIEKRQSVAFWCNPISGHATLYWYQQILGQGPKLLIQFQNNGVVDDSQLPKDRFSAERLKGVDSTLKIQPAKLEDSAVYLCASSWTGDTGELFFGEGSRLTVL.

There are a few counts of this clonotype. The chain is built from TRBV28 and TRBJ2-2; 8 positions agree with TRBD2. V lost 3 bases to trimming and J lost 3 bases; unmatched junction nucleotides: 12. Germline V gene lookup returns CDR1 MDHEN and CDR2 SYDVKM. The CDR3 covers 18 residues. The CDR3 is CASSFTSGRGSYTGELFF. The CDR3 coding sequence is TGTGCCAGCAGTTTCACCTCCGGGAGGGGGAGTTACACCGGGGAGCTGTTTTTT.

This clonotype was picked up a small number of times. V usage is TRBV28 and J usage is TRBJ1-1; 7 nucleotides line up with TRBD1. The trim removed 6 bases at V and 7 bases at J, leaving 8 bases unmatched. This CDR3 spans 13 amino acids. Germline V gives CDR1 MDHEN, CDR2 SYDVKM. CDR3 nucleotides: TGTGCCAGCAGCACCGGGACAGCGCTTGAAGCTTTCTTT. Its protein product is CASSTGTALEAFF.